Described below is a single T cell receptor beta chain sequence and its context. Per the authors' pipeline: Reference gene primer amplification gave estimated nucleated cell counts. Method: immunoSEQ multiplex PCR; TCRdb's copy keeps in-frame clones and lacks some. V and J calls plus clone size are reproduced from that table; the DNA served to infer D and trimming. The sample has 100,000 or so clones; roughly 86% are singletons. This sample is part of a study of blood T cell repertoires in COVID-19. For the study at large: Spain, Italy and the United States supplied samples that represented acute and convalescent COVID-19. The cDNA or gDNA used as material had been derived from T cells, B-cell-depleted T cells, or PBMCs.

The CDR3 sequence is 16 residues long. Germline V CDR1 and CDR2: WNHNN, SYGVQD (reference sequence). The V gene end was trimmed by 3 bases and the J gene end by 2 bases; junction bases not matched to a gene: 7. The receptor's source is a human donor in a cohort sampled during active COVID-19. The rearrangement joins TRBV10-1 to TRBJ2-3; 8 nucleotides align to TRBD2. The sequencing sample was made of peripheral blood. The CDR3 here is CASSDSREAVTDTQYF. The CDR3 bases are TGCGCCAGCAGTGACTCGCGGGAGGCCGTCACAGATACGCAGTATTTT.